The rows below give T cell receptor beta chains drawn from one sample of a study of T cell repertoires in cytomegalovirus infection. TCRdb recomputed calls from the reads with MiXCR, one row per CDR3 protein. Of more than 500,000 distinct CDR3 sequences listed, approximately 15% are singletons. The specimen was CD8+ T cells from PBMCs. These receptors were collected from a human donor in good health (CMV status not recorded). Some clones in this sample may be carry-over from other donors' samples. Both conserved end residues are part of each CDR3. The D gene is left open where the match is weak. Only some rows state a clone size, as once, few, many or a class for expanded clones.

V,size,D,J,DNA,CDR3
TRBV24-1,few,.,TRBJ2-2,TGTGCCACCGAAGGGGAGCCGAACACCGGGGAGCTGTTTTTT,CATEGEPNTGELFF
TRBV4-2,few,.,TRBJ1-2,TGTGCCAGCAGCCAAGATCTTAGGGCTAACTATGGCTACACCTTC,CASSQDLRANYGYTF
TRBV7-6,many,.,TRBJ1-2,TGTGCCAGCAGCCAAAAGGCAGGGAATGCGATCTATGGCTACACCTTC,CASSQKAGNAIYGYTF
TRBV19,many,TRBD2,TRBJ2-1,TGTGCCAGTAGTATAGCACTAGCGGTGTACAATGAGCAGTTCTTC,CASSIALAVYNEQFF
TRBV7-9,many,.,TRBJ1-2,TGTGCCAGCAGTGATCCGAAGTCAGGACCTAACTATGGCTACACCTTC,CASSDPKSGPNYGYTF
TRBV6-6,.,TRBD1,TRBJ2-7,TGTGCCAGCCGATGGGACAGGGACTCCTACGAGCAGTACTTC,CASRWDRDSYEQYF
TRBV27,few,.,TRBJ1-1,TGTGCCAGCAGTTTGAGGCAGGGGTACACTGAAGCTTTCTTT,CASSLRQGYTEAFF
TRBV7-2,many,.,TRBJ2-6,TGTGCCAGCAGCTCAACACTGGCGTACTCTGGGGCCAACGTCCTGACTTTC,CASSSTLAYSGANVLTF
TRBV6-1,few,TRBD2,TRBJ2-7,TGTGCCAGCAGCTGGGGACTAGCGCCATACGAGCAGTACTTC,CASSWGLAPYEQYF
TRBV19,many,.,TRBJ2-7,TGTGCCAGTAGTATAGGGTGGACTATTTCCTACGAGCAGTACTTC,CASSIGWTISYEQYF
TRBV5-3,few,.,TRBJ1-2,TGTGCCAGAAGCTTGGCCGGGGACAACAATGGCTACACCTTC,CARSLAGDNNGYTF
TRBV11-2,many,.,TRBJ2-5,TGTGCCAGCAGCTTAGGGCGGGGACCGCGGACCCAGTACTTC,CASSLGRGPRTQYF
TRBV6-5,many,.,TRBJ2-7,TGTGCCAGCAGTCCAGGACGGGCGACCTACGAGCAGTACTTC,CASSPGRATYEQYF
TRBV12-3/TRBV12-4,.,.,TRBJ2-7,TGTGCCAGCATGCGGAGGGGTTCGAGGGAGCAGTACTTC,CASMRRGSREQYF
TRBV12-3/TRBV12-4,many,.,TRBJ1-2,TGTGCCAGCAGCTACCAAGCAGGGGCTAACTATGGCTACACCTTC,CASSYQAGANYGYTF
TRBV10-2,many,TRBD1,TRBJ2-7,TGCGCCAGCACGGGCCCGGCAGGGGGCAGCGAGCAGTACTTC,CASTGPAGGSEQYF
TRBV5-6,.,TRBD1,TRBJ1-1,TGTGCCAGCGGCGATGGACAGGCTATTGAAGCTTTCTTT,CASGDGQAIEAFF
TRBV11-2,many,TRBD1,TRBJ2-2,TGTGCCAGCAGCTTAGATCTGGGGACAGCGAACACCGGGGAGCTGTTTTTT,CASSLDLGTANTGELFF
TRBV11-2,many,TRBD2,TRBJ2-3,TGTGCCAGCAGCCGGACTAGCGGGGGGCGGACGCAGTATTTT,CASSRTSGGRTQYF
TRBV4-1,.,TRBD1,TRBJ2-1,TGCGCCAGCAGCCAAGAGACAGGGTACGACAATGAGCAGTTCTTC,CASSQETGYDNEQFF
TRBV27,.,.,TRBJ1-1,TGTGCCAGCAGGCTAAGGGGGTTGGGGGGCACTGAAGCTTTCTTT,CASRLRGLGGTEAFF
TRBV30,few,.,TRBJ1-2,TGTGCCTGGAGTGGGGGACTAAATGGCTACACCTTC,CAWSGGLNGYTF
TRBV20-1,.,.,TRBJ2-3,TGCAGTGCCACGAATGTGGGCAGCGGATTCACAGATACGCAGTATTTT,CSATNVGSGFTDTQYF
TRBV5-1,once,TRBD1,TRBJ1-1,TGCGCCAGCAGTCTGACAGGGGGCCACGCTGAAGCTTTCTTT,CASSLTGGHAEAFF
TRBV7-8,few,TRBD1,TRBJ1-3,TGTGCCAGCAGCCGACCCAGGACAGGGCCCGCCCTTTCCTCTGGAAACACCATATATTTT,CASSRPRTGPALSSGNTIYF
TRBV7-8,many,.,TRBJ1-1,TGTGCCAGCAGCCCGAAAGGAGGGGGGAACACTGAAGCTTTCTTT,CASSPKGGGNTEAFF
TRBV7-8,many,.,TRBJ1-1,TGTGCCAGCAGCCCTAAGGAGACAGTCTACACTGAAGCTTTCTTT,CASSPKETVYTEAFF
TRBV9,few,TRBD2,TRBJ2-3,TGTGCCAGCAACGTTGCGGGGGGGGATACGCAGTATTTT,CASNVAGGDTQYF
TRBV9,.,TRBD1,TRBJ2-5,TGTGCCAGCAGCATCTCCGGGACAGGGGGCGAGACCCAGTACTTC,CASSISGTGGETQYF
TRBV5-1,many,TRBD2,TRBJ2-7,TGCGCCAGCAGCGGGGAGGGAGGCACCTACGAGCAGTACTTC,CASSGEGGTYEQYF
TRBV4-1,.,TRBD2,TRBJ2-5,TGCGCCAGCAGCCAAGATCATACTAGCGGGGTACAAGAGACCCAGTACTTC,CASSQDHTSGVQETQYF
TRBV12-3/TRBV12-4,many,.,TRBJ1-2,TGTGCCAGCAGTTCCGCCCGGACACCTAAGGAGGATGGCTACACCTTC,CASSSARTPKEDGYTF
TRBV10-3,many,.,TRBJ2-7,TGTGCCATCAGTGACCCAGACAGGGAGGGTCCCGAGCAGTACTTC,CAISDPDREGPEQYF
TRBV29-1,few,TRBD2,TRBJ2-1,TGCAGCGTTGACCCCGGACTAGCGAGCCAACGGGGGACCTACAATGAGCAGTTCTTC,CSVDPGLASQRGTYNEQFF
TRBV5-6,few,TRBD2,TRBJ2-3,TGTGCCAGCAGCTTGCGGGAGCGGGGAGGCTTCACAGATACGCAGTATTTT,CASSLRERGGFTDTQYF